This entry lists 22 T cell receptor beta chains sequenced from one sample in a study of regulatory T cells in long-lasting Graves disease. The time point here: newly diagnosed GD, antithyroid drugs for less than 3 months. PBMC-derived RNA was used for the TCR library. Building of the TCR beta libraries involved iRepertoire HTBI primers and Arm-PCR of CDR3 regions. TCRdb processed the multiplex PCR reads anew with MiXCR; each CDR3 protein has one entry. The table lists roughly 610,000 distinct CDR3 sequences, roughly 15% of them singletons, with 15% to 20% in the top ten. The sample also formed part of further work on T cells in Graves' hyperthyroidism and ophthalmopathy.

The sequencing used peripheral blood mononuclear cells (PBMCs), collected at new diagnosis, from a patient treated with antithyroid drugs. The receptors derive from a woman in her twenties or thirties with Graves disease.

This clonotype was observed a handful of times. This sequence joins TRBV15 and TRBJ2-1; possible D gene TRBD1, 6 bases. CDR3 size: 14 residues. CDR1 is LNHNV, CDR2 YYDKDF, per germline (reference sequence). The V end lost 5 bases, the J end lost 3 bases, and 11 bases lay between the germline ends. The CDR3 DNA reads TGTGCCACCAGCCGGGACAACAGCTACAATGAGCAGTTCTTC. This translates into CATSRDNSYNEQFF.

The chain carries TRBV3-1 and TRBJ1-2; D uncertain. This CDR3 has 15 amino acids. The V gene lost 1 base and the J gene lost 2 bases, with 11 bases spanning the gap. The germline gives CDR1 LGHDT, CDR2 YNNKEL (reference sequence). CDR3 nucleotides: TGTGCCAGCAGCCAAGTCGGCGCCGTGAACTATGGCTACACCTTC. Amino acids: CASSQVGAVNYGYTF.

This clonotype was picked up many times. The chain carries TRBV2 and TRBJ2-7, with a possible D match to TRBD1 (5 bases). V lost 8 bases and J 2 bases, leaving 19 bases between the germline ends. Germline CDR1 reads SNHLY; CDR2 reads FYNNEI. The CDR3 extends over 15 amino acids. The CDR3 protein is CASLLDSPKAYEQYF. In DNA, the CDR3 is TGTGCCAGCTTACTCGACAGCCCTAAAGCCTACGAGCAGTACTTC.

This clonotype was detected ten times or more. V is TRBV3-1 and J is TRBJ1-2, with D perhaps TRBD1 (5 bases). The germline CDR1 and CDR2 sequences are LGHDT and YNNKEL (reference sequence). The germline V and J ends were trimmed by 5 bases and 6 bases, with 13 bases remaining between them. CDR3 length: 13 residues. For the CDR3, the DNA is TGTGCCAGCAGCTACAAGACAGAGGATGGCTACACCTTC. Its protein product is CASSYKTEDGYTF.

This clonotype was counted at least ten times. The gene calls are TRBV5-1 and TRBJ1-2; unclear D gene. The CDR3 runs to 14 residues. Germline CDR1 SGHRS, CDR2 YFSETQ. V was clipped by 3 bases and J by 5 bases, with 14 bases between them. The CDR3 sequence is CASSSHSENYGYTF. The DNA of the CDR3 is TGCGCCAGCAGCTCTCACTCAGAGAATTATGGCTACACCTTC.

This clonotype was counted ten times or more. The rearrangement links TRBV20-1 to TRBJ1-1, with D possibly being TRBD1 (6 bases). Germline assignment: CDR1 DFQATT and CDR2 SNEGSKA (reference sequence). The CDR3 spans 13 residues. V lost 5 bases and J 7 bases, leaving 17 bases between the germline ends. In DNA form, the CDR3 reads TGCAGTGCTCGGACCACAGGGAGGTTTGAAGCTTTCTTT. This gives the protein CSARTTGRFEAFF.

This clonotype has just a few counts. V and J are TRBV5-4 and TRBJ2-1; 9 bases match TRBD1. The J segment lost 9 bases and the V segment lost 4 bases, leaving 11 bases of the junction unmatched. Germline V gene lookup returns CDR1 SGHNT and CDR2 YYREEE (reference sequence). The CDR3 has 15 residues. The CDR3 here is CASSPGTGSKGEQFF. Here the CDR3 DNA reads TGTGCCAGCAGCCCTGGGACAGGGTCTAAGGGTGAGCAGTTCTTC.

Ten or more counts support this clonotype. This chain uses TRBV28 with TRBJ1-2; 10 bases map to TRBD1. The CDR3 consists of 15 residues. CDR1 and CDR2 from the germline V gene are MDHEN and SYDVKM. The V and J ends lost 6 bases and 4 bases, in that order; junction bases with no gene match: 8. The CDR3 spells CASSLRDRGLYGYTF. CDR3 coding DNA: TGTGCCAGCAGCCTCCGGGACAGGGGACTCTATGGCTACACCTTC.

This clonotype was recorded many times. The gene calls are TRBV27 and TRBJ2-7; 9 bases are shared with TRBD2. Germline V gives CDR1 MNHEY, CDR2 SMNVEV (reference sequence). The ends lost 2 bases at V and 2 bases at J; junction bases unmatched: 10. The CDR3 runs 17 residues. CDR3 coding DNA: TGTGCCAGCAGTTTAAGACCGCCGGCGGGAGGGCCCTACGAGCAGTACTTC. It encodes CASSLRPPAGGPYEQYF.

This clonotype was observed at least ten times. V is TRBV9 and J is TRBJ2-7; the D call may be TRBD1 or TRBD2 (6 bases each). Trimming took off 4 bases at V and 7 bases at J, with 27 bases between the two ends. CDR3 length: 17 residues. CDR1 SGDLS and CDR2 YYNGEE come from the germline V gene. The CDR3 DNA follows: TGTGCCAGCAGCCCTAGGACAGAGCGGGCCCCCACGGGGGAGCAGTACTTC. Translating gives CASSPRTERAPTGEQYF.

This clonotype was detected only a few times. The chain couples TRBV28 to TRBJ2-4; tentative D call: TRBD2 (6 bases). V gave up 6 bases and J gave up 5 bases, with 11 bases separating them. The CDR3 spans 13 residues. The V gene's germline CDR1 is MDHEN and CDR2 SYDVKM. Here the CDR3 reads CASRGRPQNIQYF. The CDR3 bases are TGTGCCAGCAGGGGGAGGCCACAAAACATTCAGTACTTC.

This clonotype appeared a few times. The chain links TRBV19 to TRBJ1-1; a possible D gene is TRBD1 (6 bases). The V and J ends lost 8 bases and 1 base respectively, with 11 bases between them. The CDR3 contains 13 residues. CDR1 and CDR2 (germline): LNHDA, SQIVND (reference sequence). This chain's CDR3 is CASAQGWNTEAFF. The CDR3 DNA reads as TGTGCCAGTGCACAGGGATGGAACACTGAAGCTTTCTTT.

This clonotype was recorded a few times. V is TRBV9 and J is TRBJ2-2; TRBD2 matches at 12 bases. With 4 bases clipped from V and 0 bases from J, the junction kept 16 bases outside the gene matches. This CDR3 spans 21 amino acids. Germline assignment: CDR1 SGDLS and CDR2 YYNGEE. The CDR3 is CASSYTLPWTSGTSNTGELFF. The CDR3 DNA follows: TGTGCCAGCAGCTATACCCTTCCGTGGACTAGCGGGACCTCGAACACCGGGGAGCTGTTTTTT.

This clonotype appeared a single time. A clone one base away is much larger, so this may be a read error. This chain uses TRBV5-4 with TRBJ2-1; D gene uncertain. V gave up 0 bases and J gave up 10 bases, with 14 bases separating them. Looked up from germline, CDR1 is SGHNT and CDR2 is YYREEE (reference sequence). The CDR3 is 14 residues long. The chain's CDR3 is CASSLDVGSYEQFF. In nucleotides, the CDR3 is TGTGCCAGCAGCTTGGATGTAGGCTCCTACGAGCAGTTCTTC.

This clonotype was seen a single time. The rearrangement uses TRBV5-6 and TRBJ1-1; TRBD1 aligns across 7 bases. The V segment lost 1 base and the J segment 4 bases; nucleotides outside the gene matches: 4. The CDR3 is 14 amino acids. Germline loops: CDR1 SGHDT, CDR2 YYEEEE. For the CDR3, the DNA is TGTGCCAGCAGCTTGCGACAGGGTTTCACTGAAGCTTTCTTT. This translates into CASSLRQGFTEAFF.

On this clonotype: Its ends do not fully match the called genes, so a read error is possible. The chain employs TRBV7-3 and TRBJ2-7; 9 nucleotides agree with TRBD1. CDR1 is SGHTA, CDR2 FQGTGA, per germline. The CDR3 sequence is 16 residues long. The CDR3 spells CASSQEGIPGQGEQYF. The CDR3 DNA reads as TGCGCCAGCAGCCAAGAGGGTATACCGGGACAGGGAGAGCAGTACTTC. Looking up the rest from reference TRBV7-3 and TRBJ2-7 gives the full variable domain: GAGVSQTPSNKVTEKGKYVELRCDPISGHTALYWYRQSLGQGPEFLIYFQGTGAADDSGLPNDRFFAVRPEGSVSTLKIQRTERGDSAVYLCASSQEGIPGQGEQYFGPGTRLTVT.

This clonotype was observed a few times. The chain uses TRBV19 and TRBJ1-1; perhaps TRBD1 as D (6 bases). Trimming left V 5 bases short and J 5 bases short, with 15 bases between. CDR3 size: 14 residues. In germline, CDR1 is LNHDA, CDR2 SQIVND (reference sequence). CDR3 sequence: CASSLDRWGTEAFF. Here the CDR3 DNA reads TGTGCCAGTAGTCTCGACAGGTGGGGGACTGAAGCTTTCTTT. Supplemented by reference TRBV19 and TRBJ1-1, the full variable domain reads DGGITQSPKYLFRKEGQNVTLSCEQNLNHDAMYWYRQDPGQGLRLIYYSQIVNDFQKGDIAEGYSVSREKKESFPLTVTSAQKNPTAFYLCASSLDRWGTEAFFGQGTRLTVV.

A few counts support this clonotype. The chain links TRBV6-5 to TRBJ2-5, with D unclear. The CDR3 sequence is 15 residues long. Germline V gives CDR1 MNHEY, CDR2 SVGAGI. The V and J ends lost 2 bases and 1 base respectively, with 11 bases between them. The CDR3 nucleotides are TGTGCCAGCAGTTACGATCTCTCCCTCCAAGAGACCCAGTACTTC. Its protein is CASSYDLSLQETQYF.

This clonotype has only a few counts. CDR3: CASSPRDLSSYNEQFF. As DNA, the CDR3 is TGTGCCAGCAGCCCCCGGGACTTAAGCTCCTACAATGAGCAGTTCTTC. The chain links TRBV5-5 to TRBJ2-1; a possible D gene is TRBD2 (6 bases). Trimming stripped 4 bases from V and 0 bases from J, with 14 bases between. CDR1 and CDR2 from the germline V gene are SGHKS and YYEKEE (reference sequence). CDR3 length equals 16 residues. The whole variable domain, filled in from reference TRBV5-5 and TRBJ2-1, reads DAGVTQSPTHLIKTRGQQVTLRCSPISGHKSVSWYQQVLGQGPQFIFQYYEKEERGRGNFPDRFSARQFPNYSSELNVNALLLGDSALYLCASSPRDLSSYNEQFFGPGTRLTVL.

This clonotype was seen more than once but under ten times. This sequence joins TRBV6-5 and TRBJ2-3; 14 bases are a match to TRBD2. The ends lost 4 bases at V and 6 bases at J; junction bases unmatched: 3. In germline, CDR1 is MNHEY, CDR2 SVGAGI. This CDR3 contains 15 residues. The CDR3 protein is CASSSRTSGRDTQYF. The DNA for the CDR3 is TGTGCCAGCAGTTCACGGACTAGCGGGAGGGATACGCAGTATTTT.

This clonotype was detected once. A read error may explain this, as a much larger clone is one base away. This rearrangement joins TRBV30 to TRBJ2-5; D uncertain. Trimming left V 1 base short and J 1 base short, with 4 bases between. This CDR3 spans 12 amino acids. The germline CDR1 and CDR2 sequences are GTSNPN and SVGIG (reference sequence). For the CDR3, the DNA is TGTGCCTGGAGTGGGGGCCAAGAGACCCAGTACTTC. It is translated as CAWSGGQETQYF.

DNA for the CDR3: TGTGCCTGGGCCTTGATGGAGCTCGGCACAGATACGCAGTATTTT. This codes for CAWALMELGTDTQYF. The chain employs TRBV30 and TRBJ2-3; D is ambiguous. Germline lookup yields CDR1 GTSNPN and CDR2 SVGIG (reference sequence). The CDR3 contains 15 residues. V was pared by 5 bases and J by 1 base, with 16 bases between. The full variable domain, completed using reference TRBV30 and TRBJ2-3, is SQTIHQWPATLVQPVGSPLSLECTVEGTSNPNLYWYRQAAGRGLQLLFYSVGIGQISSEVPQNLSASRPQDRQFILSSKKLLLSDSGFYLCAWALMELGTDTQYFGPGTRLTVL.